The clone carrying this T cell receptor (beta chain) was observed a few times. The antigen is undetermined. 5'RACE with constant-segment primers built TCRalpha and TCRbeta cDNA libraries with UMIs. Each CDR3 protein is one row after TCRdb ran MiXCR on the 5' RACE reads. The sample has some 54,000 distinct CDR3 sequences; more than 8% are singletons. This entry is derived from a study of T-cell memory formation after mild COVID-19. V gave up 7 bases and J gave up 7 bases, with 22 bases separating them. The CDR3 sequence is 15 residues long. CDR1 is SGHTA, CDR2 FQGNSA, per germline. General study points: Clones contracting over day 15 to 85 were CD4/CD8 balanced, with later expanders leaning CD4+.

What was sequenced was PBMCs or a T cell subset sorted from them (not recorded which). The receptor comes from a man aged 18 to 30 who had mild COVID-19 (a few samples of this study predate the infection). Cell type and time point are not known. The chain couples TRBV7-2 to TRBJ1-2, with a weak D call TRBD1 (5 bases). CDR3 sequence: CASNLSRAPGGGYTF. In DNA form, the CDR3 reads TGTGCCAGCAACCTCTCCAGGGCCCCGGGCGGTGGCTACACCTTC.